Listed below are T cell receptor beta chains from one sample, sequenced in a study of blood T cell repertoires in COVID-19. TCRdb's table, derived via immunoSEQ multiplex PCR, lists solely in-frame clones and lacks some. This table holds around 50,000 clones, around 80% found once. Sequenced material: peripheral blood. The receptors originated from a woman over 75 with acute or convalescent COVID-19. The CDR3 runs from the conserved cysteine through the conserved F or W. The D gene is left open where the match is weak. Size values are once, few and many counts, or a class for expanded clones, and some rows have none.

TRBV15	TRBD2	TRBJ2-7	-	CATSRAGTSYYEQYF	TGTGCCACCAGCAGAGCCGGGACTAGCTACTACGAGCAGTACTTC
TRBV3-1/TRBV3-2	TRBD2	TRBJ2-1	-	CASRRTPGLADEQFF	TGTGCCAGCAGACGCACCCCGGGACTAGCGGATGAGCAGTTCTTC
TRBV5-1	TRBD2	TRBJ2-7	-	CASSSTAGAYEQYF	TGCGCCAGCAGCTCCACGGCGGGAGCCTACGAGCAGTACTTC
TRBV3-1/TRBV3-2	-	TRBJ2-1	-	CASSGYPTYNEQFF	TGTGCCAGCTCGGGGTACCCTACCTACAATGAGCAGTTCTTC
TRBV27	-	TRBJ2-5	-	CASSLTPLLARRKETQYF	TGTGCCAGCAGTTTAACCCCCTTACTAGCACGGCGCAAAGAGACCCAGTACTTC
TRBV6-1	-	TRBJ1-1	-	CASSESTAVPKAFF	TGTGCCAGCAGTGAATCCACCGCAGTTCCGAAAGCTTTCTTT
TRBV18	-	TRBJ1-4	-	CASSPQANEKLFF	TGTGCCAGCTCACCTCAAGCAAATGAAAAACTGTTTTTT
TRBV9	TRBD2	TRBJ2-3	-	CASSKEGTSGTSTDTQYF	TGTGCCAGCAGCAAAGAAGGGACTAGCGGTACTAGCACAGATACGCAGTATTTT
TRBV6-4	TRBD2	TRBJ2-3	-	CASSNLLAGGSADTQYF	TGTGCCAGCAGCAACTTACTAGCGGGGGGTAGCGCAGATACGCAGTATTTT
TRBV6-1	TRBD1	TRBJ2-7	few	CASSEAGTGRYEQYF	TGTGCCAGCAGTGAAGCGGGGACAGGGCGCTACGAGCAGTACTTC
TRBV28	-	TRBJ2-7	-	CASSLLVGRGSYEQYF	TGTGCCAGCAGTTTATTGGTTGGCAGAGGCTCCTACGAGCAGTACTTC
TRBV7-2	TRBD1	TRBJ1-4	-	CASSKSGQGRNEKLFF	TGTGCCAGCAGCAAATCAGGACAGGGCCGGAATGAAAAACTGTTTTTT
TRBV19	TRBD1	TRBJ2-6	-	CASRGQPSSGANVLTF	TGTGCCAGTAGGGGACAGCCCAGCTCTGGGGCCAACGTCCTGACTTTC
TRBV10-2	-	TRBJ2-5	-	CASMSETQYF	TGCGCCAGCATGTCGGAGACCCAGTACTTC
TRBV5-4	TRBD2	TRBJ2-2	-	CASSPQRGSGELFF	TGTGCCAGCAGCCCGCAGCGGGGATCCGGGGAGCTGTTTTTT
TRBV9	-	TRBJ2-5	-	CASSVGGGGTQYF	TGTGCCAGCAGCGTAGGAGGGGGGGGGACCCAGTACTTC
TRBV18	-	TRBJ2-5	-	CASSPSTAGGETQYF	TGTGCCAGCTCACCATCCACCGCCGGGGGAGAGACCCAGTACTTC
TRBV11-2	-	TRBJ1-1	-	CASSLELGGAPNTEAFF	TGTGCCAGCAGCTTAGAGTTGGGGGGGGCGCCGAACACTGAAGCTTTCTTT
TRBV25-1	-	TRBJ2-4	-	CASQNQGPTAKNIQYF	TGTGCCAGCCAAAATCAGGGGCCGACAGCCAAAAACATTCAGTACTTC
TRBV28	TRBD1	TRBJ1-5	-	CASSLFGRGSNQPQHF	TGTGCCAGCAGTTTATTTGGCAGGGGGTCTAATCAGCCCCAGCATTTT
TRBV15	TRBD1	TRBJ1-5	-	CATSLDRESQHF	TGTGCCACCAGTTTGGACAGGGAGTCCCAGCATTTT
TRBV28	TRBD1	TRBJ1-6	-	CASSSLLRTGGSPSPLHF	TGTGCCAGCAGTTCGCTGTTACGGACAGGGGGCTCTCCTTCACCCCTCCACTTT
TRBV13	-	TRBJ2-5	-	CASSLLARETQYF	TGTGCCAGCAGCTTACTAGCGCGGGAGACCCAGTACTTC
TRBV7-9	TRBD1	TRBJ1-6	-	CASSLVQGASYNSPLHF	TGTGCCAGCAGCTTAGTTCAGGGGGCGTCCTATAATTCACCCCTCCACTTT
TRBV5-1	TRBD1	TRBJ2-7	-	CASSPGQTGRLYEQYF	TGCGCCAGCAGCCCGGGACAGACAGGCCGGTTATACGAGCAGTACTTC
TRBV19	TRBD2	TRBJ2-3	few	CASSHSGGAQYF	TGTGCCAGTAGCCACTCGGGGGGAGCGCAGTATTTT
TRBV7-2	TRBD1	TRBJ2-7	-	CASSLVGQGVYEQYF	TGTGCCAGCAGCTTAGTGGGACAGGGGGTCTACGAGCAGTACTTC
TRBV9	TRBD2	TRBJ2-3	few	CASSVGLAATDTQYF	TGTGCCAGCAGCGTAGGGCTAGCGGCCACAGATACGCAGTATTTT
TRBV12-5	TRBD1	TRBJ1-3	-	CASGPGGNSGNTIYF	TGTGCTAGTGGGCCAGGGGGAAACTCTGGAAACACCATATATTTT
TRBV28	TRBD1	TRBJ2-5	-	CASSFGTRDRGQETQYF	TGTGCCAGCAGTTTTGGGACCCGGGACAGGGGGCAAGAGACCCAGTACTTC
TRBV7-3	-	TRBJ1-1	-	CASSLRANTEAFF	TGTGCCAGCAGCTTAAGGGCGAACACTGAAGCTTTCTTT
TRBV14	TRBD1	TRBJ1-2	-	CASSQGTGLGGYTF	TGTGCCAGCAGCCAAGGGACAGGCCTCGGCGGCTACACCTTC
TRBV6-5	-	TRBJ1-5	once	CASSLQGSGNQPQHF	TGTGCCAGCAGTCTTCAGGGGTCGGGCAATCAGCCCCAGCATTTT
TRBV6-4	TRBD2	TRBJ2-3	-	CASSVLAGSTSTDTQYF	TGTGCCAGCAGTGTCCTAGCGGGCTCGACTAGCACAGATACGCAGTATTTT
TRBV28	-	TRBJ2-7	-	CASSFLARTQGEQYF	TGTGCCAGCAGTTTCCTTGCTAGAACCCAGGGCGAGCAGTACTTC
TRBV10-3	TRBD1	TRBJ2-5	-	CAISEGQAETQYF	TGTGCCATCAGTGAGGGACAGGCAGAGACCCAGTACTTC
TRBV28	TRBD2	TRBJ2-7	-	CASSYSGGAHEQYF	TGTGCCAGCAGTTATAGCGGGGGGGCCCACGAGCAGTACTTC
TRBV6-6	-	TRBJ2-2	-	CASSYRVTGELFF	TGTGCCAGCAGTTACCGAGTCACCGGGGAGCTGTTTTTT
TRBV19	-	TRBJ2-3	-	CASSDKLRDTQYF	TGTGCCAGTAGCGACAAATTACGAGATACGCAGTATTTT
TRBV3-1/TRBV3-2	-	TRBJ2-1	-	CASSQARVHNEQFF	TGTGCCAGCAGCCAGGCTCGGGTACACAATGAGCAGTTCTTC
TRBV5-1	-	TRBJ1-2	-	CASSLAGPSFGYTF	TGCGCCAGCAGCTTGGCCGGTCCCTCCTTCGGCTACACCTTC
TRBV18	-	TRBJ2-5	-	CASSPRGALQETQYF	TGTGCCAGCTCACCCCGGGGGGCCTTGCAAGAGACCCAGTACTTC
TRBV6-5	-	TRBJ1-1	-	CASSYSAGRMNTEAFF	TGTGCCAGCAGTTACTCGGCGGGACGAATGAACACTGAAGCTTTCTTT
TRBV5-5	-	TRBJ2-7	few	CASRDTRFAYEQYF	TGTGCCAGCCGGGATACGAGGTTCGCCTACGAGCAGTACTTC
TRBV6-5	-	TRBJ2-4	once	CASRDFQNIQYF	TGTGCCAGCCGGGATTTCCAAAACATTCAGTACTTC
TRBV6-1	TRBD1	TRBJ1-5	-	CASSEGPGQFQPQHF	TGTGCCAGCAGTGAAGGACCGGGACAGTTTCAGCCCCAGCATTTT
TRBV7-6	TRBD1	TRBJ2-6	-	CASSLDGTGVGGANVLTF	TGTGCCAGCAGCTTAGACGGGACAGGGGTAGGAGGGGCCAACGTCCTGACTTTC
TRBV19	TRBD1	TRBJ2-5	-	CASSIAGGLETQYF	TGTGCCAGTAGTATTGCAGGGGGCCTGGAGACCCAGTACTTC
TRBV30	TRBD1	TRBJ1-5	-	CAWRDRGFENQPQHF	TGTGCCTGGAGGGACAGGGGGTTTGAGAATCAGCCCCAGCATTTT